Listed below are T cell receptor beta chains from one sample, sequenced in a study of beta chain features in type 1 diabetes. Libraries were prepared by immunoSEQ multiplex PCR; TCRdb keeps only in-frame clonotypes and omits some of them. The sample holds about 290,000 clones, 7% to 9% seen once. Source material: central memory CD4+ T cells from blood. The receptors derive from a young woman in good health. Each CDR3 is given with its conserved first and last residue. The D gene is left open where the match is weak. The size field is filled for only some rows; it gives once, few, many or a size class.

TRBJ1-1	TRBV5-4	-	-	TGCGCCAGCAGCTCCACAGCACAAAACACTGAAGCTTTCTTT	CASSSTAQNTEAFF
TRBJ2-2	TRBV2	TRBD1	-	TGTGCCAGCAGGGGACAGGGTTTGAACACCGGGGAGCTGTTTTTT	CASRGQGLNTGELFF
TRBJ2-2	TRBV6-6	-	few	TGTGCCAGCAGGCGTCCCGGGGAGCTGTTTTTT	CASRRPGELFF
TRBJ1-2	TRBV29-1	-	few	TGCAGCGCGGATACCTTTCGTGGCTACACCTTC	CSADTFRGYTF
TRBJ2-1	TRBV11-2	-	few	TGTGCCAGCAGCTTAGGGGTTCATGAGCAGTTCTTC	CASSLGVHEQFF
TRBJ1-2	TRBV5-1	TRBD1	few	TGCGCCAGCAGCTTGGCCCCTGGGACAGGCCGTGGCTACACCTTC	CASSLAPGTGRGYTF
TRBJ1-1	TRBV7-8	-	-	TGTGCCAGCAGTACTACATACCGAAGGAACACTGAAGCTTTCTTT	CASSTTYRRNTEAFF
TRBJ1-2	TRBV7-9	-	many	TGTGCCAGCAGCTTAATCACCTTC	CASSLITF
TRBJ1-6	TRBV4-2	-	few	TGTGCCAGCAGCCAAGCCAAGGGAAATTCACCCCTCCACTTT	CASSQAKGNSPLHF
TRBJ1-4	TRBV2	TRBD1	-	TGTGCCAGCAGTGAACAGGGGACAGGCTATGAAAAACTGTTTTTT	CASSEQGTGYEKLFF
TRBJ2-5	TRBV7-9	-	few	TGTGCCAGCAGCTTTCGGGGGACCCAGTACTTC	CASSFRGTQYF
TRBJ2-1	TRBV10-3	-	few	TGTGCCATCAGTGAGAGCTTATCCCTGGGGCAGTTCTTC	CAISESLSLGQFF
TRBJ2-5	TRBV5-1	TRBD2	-	TGCGCCAGCAGCTTGGTCGGTAGCGGGGGGGCAAAGACCCAGTACTTC	CASSLVGSGGAKTQYF
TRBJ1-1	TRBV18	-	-	TGTGCCAGCTCACCAGGGACGAAGAACACTGAAGCTTTCTTT	CASSPGTKNTEAFF
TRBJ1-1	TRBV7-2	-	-	TGTGCCAGCAGCGGTTCGTCCCAGAACACTGAAGCTTTCTTT	CASSGSSQNTEAFF
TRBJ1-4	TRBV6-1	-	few	TGTGCCAGTCGGACCCTCGGGGCTAATGAAAAACTGTTTTTT	CASRTLGANEKLFF
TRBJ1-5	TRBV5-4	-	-	TGTGCCAGCAGCCTCCGGACGGACGGGCCCCAGCATTTT	CASSLRTDGPQHF
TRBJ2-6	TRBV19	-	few	TGTGCCAGTAGTATGAGGGGGTCTGGGGCCAACGTCCTGACTTTC	CASSMRGSGANVLTF
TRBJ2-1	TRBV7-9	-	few	TGTGCCAGCAGGCAACTCAATGAGCAGTTCTTC	CASRQLNEQFF
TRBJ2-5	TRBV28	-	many	TGTGCCAGCACCACACCCCAGGGCGGGACCGGGTGGCCGACCCAGTACTTC	CASTTPQGGTGWPTQYF
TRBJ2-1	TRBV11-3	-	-	TGTGCCAGCAGTTTAACAGGGACCGCGGGGTACAATGAGCAGTTCTTC	CASSLTGTAGYNEQFF
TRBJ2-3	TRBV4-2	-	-	TGTGCCAGCAGCCAAGGAGGTGGCTTCTATTTT	CASSQGGGFYF
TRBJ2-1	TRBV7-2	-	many	TGTGCCAGCAGCTTGGTAGAAGTCCGGCGGTTCTTC	CASSLVEVRRFF
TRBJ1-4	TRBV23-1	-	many	TGCGCCAGCAGTCCCAGGTTGTTTAATGAAAAACTGTTTTTT	CASSPRLFNEKLFF
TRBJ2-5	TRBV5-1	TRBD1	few	TGCGCCAGCAGCTTGGGGACAGGTTTCCAAGAGACCCAGTACTTC	CASSLGTGFQETQYF
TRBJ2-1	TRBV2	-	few	TGTGCCAGCAGTGCAGGCTACAATGAGCAGTTCTTC	CASSAGYNEQFF
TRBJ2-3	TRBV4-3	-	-	TGCGCCAGCAGCCAATACGCAAGGGGGATAGATACGCAGTATTTT	CASSQYARGIDTQYF
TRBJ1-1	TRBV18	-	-	TGTGCCAGCTCGGTGGACCCGAACACTGAAGCTTTCTTT	CASSVDPNTEAFF
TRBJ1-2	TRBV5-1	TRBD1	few	TGCGCCAGCAGCCAGCAGGGGGAAGGCTACACCTTC	CASSQQGEGYTF
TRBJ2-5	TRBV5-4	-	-	TGTGCCAGCAGCTTTGCGACATTGCAAGAGACCCAGTACTTC	CASSFATLQETQYF
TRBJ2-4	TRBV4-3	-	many	TGCGCCAGCAGCCAAGCGACTCTACCAGCCAAAAACATTCAGTACTTC	CASSQATLPAKNIQYF
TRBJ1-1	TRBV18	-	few	TGTGCCAGCTCACCAGTCGGGTACACTGAAGCTTTCTTT	CASSPVGYTEAFF
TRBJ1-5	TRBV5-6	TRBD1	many	TGTGCCAGCAGCCTATACGGGACAGGGTTTAGCAATCAGCCCCAGCATTTT	CASSLYGTGFSNQPQHF
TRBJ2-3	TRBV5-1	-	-	TGCGCCAGCAGCTTGGCTCAATCCGATACGCAGTATTTT	CASSLAQSDTQYF
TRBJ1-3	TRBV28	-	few	TGTGCCAGCACCCCCCCAATGGGGCAAAACACCATATATTTT	CASTPPMGQNTIYF
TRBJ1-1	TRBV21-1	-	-	TGTGCCAGCAGCAAGAATAATAAACGCAGGATGAACACTGAAGCTTTCTTT	CASSKNNKRRMNTEAFF
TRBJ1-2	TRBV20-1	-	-	TGCAGTGCTAGCGGCTATGGCTACACCTTC	CSASGYGYTF
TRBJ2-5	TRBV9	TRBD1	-	TGTGCCAGCAGCGCCGGGACAGGGCTAGGAGAGACCCAGTACTTC	CASSAGTGLGETQYF
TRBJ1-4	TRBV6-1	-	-	TGTGCCAGCAGGAAGGCCAGGACAACTAATGAAAAACTGTTTTTT	CASRKARTTNEKLFF
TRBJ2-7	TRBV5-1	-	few	TGCGCCAGCAGCTTCTCAGGATTCTCCTACGAGCAGTACTTC	CASSFSGFSYEQYF
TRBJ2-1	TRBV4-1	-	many	TGCGCCAGCAGCCAAGGCGGTAACAATGAGCAGTTCTTC	CASSQGGNNEQFF
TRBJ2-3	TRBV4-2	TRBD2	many	TGTGCCAGCAGCCGATCTAGCGGTGGGGAAGATACGCAGTATTTT	CASSRSSGGEDTQYF
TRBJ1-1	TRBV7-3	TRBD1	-	TGTGCCAGCAGCTTAACCCCGACAGGGGACACTGAAGCTTTCTTT	CASSLTPTGDTEAFF
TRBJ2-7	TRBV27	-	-	TGTGCCAGCAGGTCGGGCGGGACCGATTCCTACGAGCAGTACTTC	CASRSGGTDSYEQYF
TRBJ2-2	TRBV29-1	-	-	TGCAAAGGCAGCGGGACAAACACCGGGGAGCTGTTTTTT	CKGSGTNTGELFF
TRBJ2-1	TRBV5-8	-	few	TGTGCCAGCAGCTCAAGGATGTATGAGCAGTTCTTC	CASSSRMYEQFF
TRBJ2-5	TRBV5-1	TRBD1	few	TGCGCCAGCAGCCCCCCCGGGACAGGTGAAGAGACCCAGTACTTC	CASSPPGTGEETQYF
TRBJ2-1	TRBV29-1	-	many	TGCAGCGTAGGCTCTCGAGGGGGACACAATGAGCAGTTCTTC	CSVGSRGGHNEQFF
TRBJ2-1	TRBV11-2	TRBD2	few	TGTGCCAGCAGCTTAAGGCCCCGGACTAGCGGTTACAATGAGCAGTTCTTC	CASSLRPRTSGYNEQFF
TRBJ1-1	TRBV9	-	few	TGTGCCAGCAGCGGGGACATCATGAACACTGAAGCTTTCTTT	CASSGDIMNTEAFF
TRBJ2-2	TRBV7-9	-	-	TGTGCCAGCAGCCGGGGACAAAACACCGGGGAGCTGTTTTTT	CASSRGQNTGELFF